The TCR beta chain under discussion was sequenced for a study of T cell responses to AZD1222 COVID-19 vaccine. Study-level findings and limits: CD4 TCRs linked to vaccination spanned spike, dominating at 160-218 and 743-854.

The V gene's germline CDR1 is SGHTA and CDR2 FQGNSA. The trim removed 2 bases at V and 6 bases at J, leaving 8 bases unmatched. This CDR3 comprises 15 residues. Comments on this clone: No antigen is known for it.

TCRdb keeps only in-frame clones here, not all; method: immunoSEQ multiplex PCR. Of roughly 130,000 clones listed, over 90% are singletons. The starting material was peripheral blood, obtained on day 0 of AZD1222 vaccination. V is TRBV7-2 and J is TRBJ2-3, with 7 bases aligning to TRBD2. The clonotype was recovered from an adult in good health. The CDR3 DNA reads TGTGCCAGCAGCTTATACGGGCGGGAGCTGGATACGCAGTATTTT. Encoded protein: CASSLYGRELDTQYF.